This TCR beta chain was found in a study of T-cell reconstitution after alpha-beta-depleted transplantation in children. Study-wide points: TCRbeta diversity was high at day 60 in some patients (a result of surviving recipient T cells and thymic progenitors). Expanded clones from the graft, numbering several hundred, reportedly supplied alpha-beta T cells about two months after transplant. A year had passed since transplant, and T-cell counts and diversity by then came mostly from newly produced T cells.

Researchers prepared the TCRbeta library using unique molecular identifiers, the study reports. TCRdb fed the PCR reads into MiXCR, producing one record per CDR3 protein. Counted here are hundreds of thousands of distinct CDR3 sequences, 15% to 20% occurring once; the ten biggest clones make up 25% to 30%. CDR1 is KGHSH and CDR2 is LQKENI in the germline V gene. This CDR3 contains 14 residues. The V and J ends lost 3 bases and 9 bases, in that order; junction bases with no gene match: 6. On this clonotype itself: Its cognate antigen is unknown.

The sequence derives from a boy under two years old who had a stem cell transplant for Wiskott-Aldrich syndrome, so the T cells may come from the graft donor. This material consisted of PBMCs, mostly from graft donor cells, taken 360 days after TCRalphabeta/CD19-depleted stem cell transplant. The genes are TRBV18 and TRBJ2-4, with TRBD1 identical over 9 bases. In DNA, the CDR3 is TGTGCCAGCTCACCTCTCCAGGGACAGGGCATTCAGTACTTC. Its protein is CASSPLQGQGIQYF.